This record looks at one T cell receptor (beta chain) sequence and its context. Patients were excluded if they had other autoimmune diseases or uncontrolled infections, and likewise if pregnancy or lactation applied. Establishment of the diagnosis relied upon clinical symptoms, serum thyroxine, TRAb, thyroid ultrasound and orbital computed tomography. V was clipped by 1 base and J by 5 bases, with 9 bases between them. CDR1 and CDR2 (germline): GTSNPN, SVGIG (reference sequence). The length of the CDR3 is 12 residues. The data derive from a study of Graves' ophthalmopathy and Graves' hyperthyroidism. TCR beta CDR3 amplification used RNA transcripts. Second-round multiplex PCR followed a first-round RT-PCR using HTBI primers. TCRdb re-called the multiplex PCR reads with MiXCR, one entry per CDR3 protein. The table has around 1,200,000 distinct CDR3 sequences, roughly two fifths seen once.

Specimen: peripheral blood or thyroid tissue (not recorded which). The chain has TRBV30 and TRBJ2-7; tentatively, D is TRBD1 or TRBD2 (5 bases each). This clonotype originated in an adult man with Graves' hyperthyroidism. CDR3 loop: CAWSGGINEQYF. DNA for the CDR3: TGTGCCTGGAGTGGGGGGATCAACGAGCAGTACTTC.